Described below is a single TCR beta chain sequence and its context. What it binds is unknown. The sample belongs to a study of shared clonotypes between healthy human individuals. The study, taken as a whole, reports: Though the depth was large, rarefaction showed that sorted-subset sequencing was incomplete.

The CDR3 has 13 residues. J was trimmed by 5 bases and V by 1 base; bases with no gene match: 2. Germline CDR1 is LGHNA and CDR2 is YNFKEQ. The naive CD8 fraction comprised CD45RO-negative cells positively selected for CCR7 and excluded terminally differentiated effector memory CD45RA+ cells. Caucasian adults residing in Nashville, Tennessee made up all the donors. Original processing methods: Without quality scores, immunoSEQ junctional reads could not be filtered like full-length reads. Libraries were prepared by immunoSEQ multiplex PCR; TCRdb keeps only in-frame clonotypes and omits some of them. The V and J calls and clone size were taken over from that table, and D and trimming were inferred from the DNA. The table has around 2.1 million clones, just over 90% seen once.

This TCR derives from a man aged 18 to 29 in good health. Some clones in this sample may be carry-over from other donors' samples. The chain is built from TRBV4-2 and TRBJ2-7, with 7 bases identical to TRBD1. The specimen was naive CD8+ T cells from PBMCs. CDR3: CASSQGQGDEQYF. Here the CDR3 DNA reads TGTGCCAGCAGCCAAGGACAGGGTGACGAGCAGTACTTC.